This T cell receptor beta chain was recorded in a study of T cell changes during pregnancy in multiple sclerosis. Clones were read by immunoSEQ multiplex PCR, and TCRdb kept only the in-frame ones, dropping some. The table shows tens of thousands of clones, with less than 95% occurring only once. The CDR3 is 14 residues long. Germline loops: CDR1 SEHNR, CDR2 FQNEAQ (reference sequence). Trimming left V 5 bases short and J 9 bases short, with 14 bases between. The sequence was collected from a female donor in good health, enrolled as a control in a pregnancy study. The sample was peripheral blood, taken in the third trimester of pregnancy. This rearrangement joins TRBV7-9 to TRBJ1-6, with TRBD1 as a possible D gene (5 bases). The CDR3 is CASSAGGGTSPLHF. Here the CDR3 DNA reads TGTGCCAGCAGCGCCGGGGGGGGGACTTCACCCCTCCACTTT.